What follows is one T cell receptor beta chain and its context. The record originates from a study of blood T cell repertoires in COVID-19. Turning to the study itself: The study drew acute and convalescent COVID-19 samples from the United States, Italy and Spain. Sources were T cells, B-cell-depleted T cells, or PBMCs; the material itself was cDNA or gDNA.

Trimming took off 8 bases at V and 9 bases at J, with 20 bases between the two ends. Germline V gene lookup returns CDR1 MNHEY and CDR2 SVGAGI. The CDR3 is 14 amino acids. Original processing methods: Estimated nucleated cell counts came from reference gene primer amplification. Assay: immunoSEQ multiplex PCR; the TCRdb copy retains only in-frame clones and omits some. V and J calls and clone size are those listed in that table; D and trimming were worked out from the DNA. The sample shows roughly 200,000 clones, nearly 90% of them seen only once. Sequences were obtained from peripheral blood. The chain couples TRBV6-5 to TRBJ1-5; D may be TRBD1 (5 bases). This clonotype was obtained from a man between 60 and 75 years old with active or convalescent COVID-19. Here the CDR3 reads CASSGRGKDGPQHF. The CDR3 DNA is TGTGCCAGCTCAGGGAGGGGAAAAGACGGGCCCCAGCATTTT.